The 21 T cell receptor beta chains presented below share a single source sample, sequenced in a study of T cells in Graves' hyperthyroidism and ophthalmopathy. RNA transcripts gave rise to amplified TCR beta CDR3 regions. First-round RT-PCR with HTBI primers amplified the TCR CDR3 region. One entry per CDR3 protein, called by TCRdb with MiXCR from the multiplex PCR reads. The data show about 350,000 distinct CDR3 sequences, around 13% seen once. Sequencing was carried out using blood. Receptors originate from a woman aged 25 to 39 with Graves' hyperthyroidism.

CDR3 sequence: CASSILPGGINEQFF. In nucleotides, the CDR3 is TGTGCCAGTAGTATACTCCCGGGAGGCATCAATGAGCAGTTCTTC. This chain links TRBV19 with TRBJ2-1; TRBD2 matches 7 bases. V trimming: 2 bases; J trimming: 6 bases; junction bases outside the gene matches: 7. Germline CDR1 LNHDA, CDR2 SQIVND (reference sequence). The CDR3 consists of 15 residues.

This clonotype showed up just a few times. V usage is TRBV6-1 and J usage is TRBJ1-2; D is perhaps TRBD1 (5 bases). CDR1 MNHNS and CDR2 SASEGT come from the germline V gene. V shed 6 bases and J shed 5 bases, with 13 bases lying between them. The CDR3 totals 13 residues. CDR3 sequence: CASSDTRDYGYTF. The CDR3 DNA is TGTGCCAGCAGCGACACCAGGGATTATGGCTACACCTTC.

Concerning this clonotype: Mismatch with germline at one junction end may stem from a read error. The V and J genes are TRBV2 and TRBJ2-3; 7 bases fit TRBD1. CDR3 length equals 16 residues. Germline CDR1 and CDR2: SNHLY and FYNNEI. CDR3 region: CATSDTGTAYTDTQYF. The CDR3 nucleotides are TGTGCCACCAGTGATACGGGGACAGCTTACACAGATACGCAGTATTTT.

The gene calls are TRBV20-1 and TRBJ2-7; 8 bases align to TRBD2. The CDR3 length is 15 residues. Germline trimming cut 5 bases from V and 3 bases from J; bases unmatched to any gene: 12. The germline gives CDR1 DFQATT, CDR2 SNEGSKA (reference sequence). The DNA of the CDR3 is TGCAGTGCTGAATGGGGGTTCAGCGGGAGCTACGAGCAGTACTTC. It is translated as CSAEWGFSGSYEQYF.

This clonotype was detected many times. The V call is TRBV20-1, the J call TRBJ2-7, with no clear D. Trimming removed 7 bases from V and 5 bases from J, with 21 bases in between. Germline CDR1 reads DFQATT; CDR2 reads SNEGSKA (reference sequence). This CDR3 has 14 amino acids. In DNA, the CDR3 is TGCAGTGTCCCGCTCTTACAGCCCGACCACGAGCAGTACTTC. Translated, it gives CSVPLLQPDHEQYF.

This clonotype has only a few counts. V usage is TRBV6-1 and J usage is TRBJ2-7; 7 bases align to TRBD1. The CDR3 runs 14 residues. Germline-derived CDR1 and CDR2 are MNHNS and SASEGT. J lost 1 base, V lost 4 bases, and 4 bases had no gene match. The CDR3 is CASSVGQFSYEQYF. In nucleotides, the CDR3 is TGTGCCAGCAGTGTGGGACAGTTTTCCTACGAGCAGTACTTC.

This clonotype was recorded many times. V usage is TRBV7-2 and J usage is TRBJ2-1, with D unclear. V was shortened by 2 bases and J by 3 bases, with 8 bases between the two germline ends. CDR3 length: 14 residues. Germline-derived CDR1 and CDR2 are SGHTA and FQGNSA. This CDR3 reads CASSLIPGYNEQFF. CDR3 sequence (DNA): TGTGCCAGCAGCTTAATACCCGGCTACAATGAGCAGTTCTTC. The complete variable domain, with remaining parts taken from reference TRBV7-2 and TRBJ2-1, reads GAGVSQSPSNKVTEKGKDVELRCDPISGHTALYWYRQSLGQGLEFLIYFQGNSAPDKSGLPSDRFSAERTGGSVSTLTIQRTQQEDSAVYLCASSLIPGYNEQFFGPGTRLTVL.

The table lists this clonotype with many counts. The CDR3 sequence is CASSYTPDEQFF. The CDR3 DNA follows: TGTGCCAGCAGCTACACCCCTGATGAGCAGTTCTTC. The chain joins TRBV7-9 to TRBJ2-1, with D unclear. The CDR3 is 12 residues long. V shed 4 bases and J shed 8 bases, with 9 bases lying between them. Germline V lookup: CDR1 SEHNR, CDR2 FQNEAQ (reference sequence).

The V and J genes are TRBV7-8 and TRBJ2-2; D uncertain. From germline, CDR1 is SGHVS and CDR2 FQNEAQ. This CDR3 spans 10 amino acids. Trimming left V 5 bases short and J 10 bases short, with 5 bases between. This CDR3 reads CASSGKELFF. The CDR3 DNA sequence: TGTGCCAGCAGCGGCAAGGAGCTGTTTTTT.

The rearrangement joins TRBV5-1 to TRBJ2-7; TRBD1 agrees at 9 bases. Per germline, CDR1 SGHRS and CDR2 YFSETQ. The CDR3 is 14 amino acids. With 4 bases clipped from V and 6 bases from J, the junction kept 8 bases outside the gene matches. Here the CDR3 reads CASSRDRASSEQYF. The CDR3 coding sequence is TGCGCCAGCAGCCGGGACAGGGCTAGTTCCGAGCAGTACTTC.

The chain is built from TRBV9 and TRBJ2-7, with 7 positions matching TRBD2. This CDR3 spans 15 amino acids. V shed 4 bases and J 7 bases; nucleotides not matched to a gene: 14. The germline CDR1 and CDR2 sequences are SGDLS and YYNGEE. The CDR3 spells CASSPGPSGTGEQYF. Here the CDR3 DNA reads TGTGCCAGCAGCCCCGGCCCCAGCGGGACGGGTGAGCAGTACTTC.

V usage is TRBV4-1 and J usage is TRBJ2-3, with 10 nucleotides matching TRBD2. V was pared by 5 bases and J by 3 bases, with 11 bases of the junction left unmatched. Germline V gives CDR1 MGHRA, CDR2 YSYEKL. The CDR3 consists of 17 residues. The CDR3 region is CASSSYTGTSVTDTQYF. DNA of the CDR3: TGCGCCAGCAGCTCATACACCGGGACTAGCGTGACAGATACGCAGTATTTT.

In this sample, this clonotype turned up many times. The V and J genes are TRBV30 and TRBJ1-2; D is ambiguous. V was clipped by 0 bases and J by 4 bases, with 9 bases between them. The CDR3 runs 13 residues. Germline V gene lookup returns CDR1 GTSNPN and CDR2 SVGIG (reference sequence). CDR3: CAWSVSELYGYTF. The CDR3 nucleotides read TGTGCCTGGAGTGTATCCGAACTCTATGGCTACACCTTC.

The table lists this clonotype with a few counts. The genes are TRBV20-1 and TRBJ2-2; D is perhaps TRBD1 (6 bases). This CDR3 region has 15 residues. Germline V CDR1 and CDR2: DFQATT, SNEGSKA (reference sequence). The V gene lost 6 bases and the J gene lost 1 base, with 15 bases spanning the gap. CDR3 in amino acids: CSAPITGQNTGELFF. CDR3 in DNA: TGCAGTGCCCCGATTACAGGGCAGAACACCGGGGAGCTGTTTTTT.

This clonotype has a handful of counts. V usage is TRBV18 and J usage is TRBJ1-5; TRBD1 matches at 8 bases. With V trimmed by 3 bases and J by 5 bases, 9 bases remained unmatched. There are 16 residues in the CDR3. In germline, CDR1 is KGHSH, CDR2 LQKENI. The CDR3 sequence is CASSPPGAQGDQPQHF. The CDR3 region has the DNA TGTGCCAGCTCACCTCCGGGGGCACAGGGGGATCAGCCCCAGCATTTT.

This clonotype was detected many times. The rearrangement links TRBV6-1 to TRBJ1-2; 11 bases align to TRBD1. Germline CDR1 MNHNS, CDR2 SASEGT. This CDR3 spans 13 amino acids. With 8 bases clipped from V and 5 bases from J, the junction kept 4 bases outside the gene matches. The CDR3 nucleotides are TGTGCCAGCGGGGGACAGGGGGGATATGGCTACACCTTC. Translated, it gives CASGGQGGYGYTF.

For this clonotype: A much larger clonotype is one base distant, so this may be a read error. This sequence joins TRBV24-1 and TRBJ2-1; TRBD1 matches at 9 bases. Germline loops: CDR1 KGHDR, CDR2 SFDVKD. The CDR3 length is 15 residues. The CDR3, as DNA: TGTGCCACCAGTGATGCCGGGACAGGGACCAATGAGCAGCTCTTC. This sequence encodes CATSDAGTGTNEQLF.

The chain has TRBV9 and TRBJ2-1, with 9 bases aligning to TRBD1. The V gene end was trimmed by 4 bases and the J gene end by 4 bases; junction bases not matched to a gene: 6. The CDR3 has 15 amino acids. In germline, CDR1 is SGDLS, CDR2 YYNGEE. This chain's CDR3 is CASSLGQGKYNEQFF. Here the CDR3 DNA reads TGTGCCAGCAGCTTGGGACAGGGTAAATACAATGAGCAGTTCTTC.

This clonotype was observed at least ten times. The J gene is TRBJ1-1, the V gene TRBV12-3 or TRBV12-4; D may be TRBD1 (5 bases). Trimming pared 2 bases from V and 0 bases from J, leaving 13 bases between. This CDR3 has 16 residues. CDR3 region: CASSLNRPNMNTEAFF. CDR3 bases: TGTGCCAGCAGTTTAAACAGGCCCAACATGAACACTGAAGCTTTCTTT.

This clonotype was detected many times. The rearrangement uses TRBV12-3 or TRBV12-4 and TRBJ2-7; D is tentatively TRBD1 or TRBD2 (5 bases each). V shed 4 bases and J shed 7 bases, with 11 bases lying between them. The CDR3 contains 12 residues. The CDR3 DNA reads TGTGCCAGCAGTTCGGGACCCAGAGAGCAGTACTTC. This sequence encodes CASSSGPREQYF.

This clonotype has ten or more counts. CDR3 sequence (DNA): TGCAGTGCCAGGCCGGGACAGTCGAACACCGGGGAGCTGTTTTTT. It codes for CSARPGQSNTGELFF. The rearrangement links TRBV20-1 to TRBJ2-2, with 7 bases lining up with TRBD1. CDR1 is DFQATT and CDR2 is SNEGSKA in the germline V gene (reference sequence). V lost 6 bases to trimming and J lost 0 bases; unmatched junction nucleotides: 7. This CDR3 is 15 amino acids long.